The 13 T cell receptor beta chains in this list originate from one sample, sequenced in a study of CD8 T cells in ankylosing spondylitis. TCRdb re-derived calls from the 5' RACE reads in MiXCR, one entry per CDR3 protein. This table has 250,000 or so distinct CDR3 sequences, about a sixth appearing once. The sequencing input was blood, either unsorted or a sorted T cell fraction (not recorded which). The receptors stem from a male donor with ankylosing spondylitis or in good health (not recorded which).

This clonotype occurred many times. The chain carries TRBV10-3 and TRBJ2-1, with D uncertain. V shed 6 bases and J shed 10 bases, with 10 bases lying between them. CDR3 length equals 11 residues. Germline V gene lookup returns CDR1 ENHRY and CDR2 SYGVKD. The chain's CDR3 is CAIRENGEQFF. In nucleotides, the CDR3 is TGTGCCATCAGAGAAAACGGAGAGCAGTTCTTC.

The chain is built from TRBV12-3 or TRBV12-4 and TRBJ2-1, with 9 positions matching TRBD1. Trimming at V came to 4 bases and at J to 9 bases, leaving 7 bases not matched to a gene. The CDR3 has 14 residues. In DNA form, the CDR3 reads TGTGCCAGCAGTTCTGGACAGGGGATGGGTGAGCAGTTCTTC. Translation: CASSSGQGMGEQFF.

In its sample, this clonotype was seen a few times. V usage is TRBV7-9 and J usage is TRBJ2-3; D might be TRBD2 (5 bases). This CDR3 spans 16 amino acids. V was shortened by 5 bases and J by 2 bases, with 17 bases between the two germline ends. Germline values: CDR1 SEHNR, CDR2 FQNEAQ (reference sequence). The CDR3 sequence is CASSASSLEVTDTQYF. Here the CDR3 DNA reads TGTGCCAGCAGCGCATCTAGCTTGGAGGTCACAGATACGCAGTATTTT.

The rearrangement uses TRBV6-2 or TRBV6-3 and TRBJ2-1, with TRBD2 matching 9 bases. Germline CDR1 and CDR2: MNHEY and SVGEGT. The CDR3 covers 15 residues. With V trimmed by 2 bases and J by 5 bases, 4 bases remained unmatched. The CDR3 loop is CASSYGAGGHNEQFF. CDR3 bases: TGTGCCAGCAGTTACGGAGCGGGAGGTCACAATGAGCAGTTCTTC.

This clonotype was picked up a small number of times. The chain combines TRBV5-1 with TRBJ2-1; the match to TRBD2 covers 7 bases. CDR1 and CDR2 from the germline V gene are SGHRS and YFSETQ. V lost 0 bases to trimming and J lost 6 bases; unmatched junction nucleotides: 6. CDR3 length equals 15 residues. Here the CDR3 reads CASSLVLAEANEQFF. CDR3 nucleotides: TGCGCCAGCAGCTTGGTGCTAGCGGAGGCCAATGAGCAGTTCTTC.

The chain uses TRBV7-3 and TRBJ1-5; the D gene is possibly TRBD1 (6 bases). V lost 6 bases, J lost 3 bases, and 12 bases lay in between. CDR3 length: 14 amino acids. CDR1 is SGHTA and CDR2 is FQGTGA in the germline V gene. For the CDR3, the DNA is TGTGCCAGCAGGTCCGGACAGCTCAATCAGCCCCAGCATTTT. It specifies CASRSGQLNQPQHF. Using reference TRBV7-3 and TRBJ1-5 for the parts outside the CDR3, the full variable domain is GAGVSQTPSNKVTEKGKYVELRCDPISGHTALYWYRQSLGQGPEFLIYFQGTGAADDSGLPNDRFFAVRPEGSVSTLKIQRTERGDSAVYLCASRSGQLNQPQHFGDGTRLSIL.

The rearrangement uses TRBV12-3 or TRBV12-4 and TRBJ2-1, with 11 bases lining up with TRBD2. The V gene end was trimmed by 7 bases and the J gene end by 7 bases; junction bases not matched to a gene: 3. CDR3 length: 13 amino acids. DNA for the CDR3: TGTGCCAGCAATAGCGGGAGGGTGAATGAGCAGTTCTTC. Protein product: CASNSGRVNEQFF.

There are a few counts of this clonotype. This chain joins TRBV20-1 and TRBJ1-1; TRBD1 matches 8 bases. Per germline, CDR1 DFQATT and CDR2 SNEGSKA (reference sequence). V shed 4 bases and J 5 bases; nucleotides not matched to a gene: 6. The CDR3 runs to 13 residues. The CDR3 sequence: CSATGGVRTEAFF. Written as DNA, the CDR3 is TGCAGTGCTACAGGGGGCGTTCGGACTGAAGCTTTCTTT.

Many counts were recorded for this clonotype. At one end, the junction sequence differs from germline, possibly due to a read error. J is TRBJ2-3 and V is TRBV29-1; D ambiguous. The CDR3 is 14 amino acids. In germline, CDR1 is SQVTM, CDR2 ANQGSEA. Here the CDR3 reads CSVEGGRNTDTQYF. DNA for the CDR3: TGCAGCGTGGAAGGTGGCAGAAACACAGATACGCAGTATTTT.

This clonotype has a handful of counts. The chain uses TRBV2 and TRBJ2-5; tentatively, D is TRBD1 or TRBD2 (5 bases each). This CDR3 contains 13 residues. With 6 bases removed from V and 5 bases from J, the gap between germline ends came to 13 bases. Germline V lookup: CDR1 SNHLY, CDR2 FYNNEI. CDR3 region: CASRPGPWETQYF. The CDR3, as DNA: TGTGCCAGCAGACCGGGACCCTGGGAGACCCAGTACTTC.

The V call is TRBV5-6, the J call TRBJ2-3; D is possibly TRBD1 (6 bases). Germline lookup yields CDR1 SGHDT and CDR2 YYEEEE. The V end lost 3 bases, the J end lost 6 bases, and 8 bases lay between the germline ends. The CDR3 consists of 12 residues. Here the CDR3 reads CASSWGPDTQYF. In nucleotides, the CDR3 is TGTGCCAGCAGCTGGGGGCCGGATACGCAGTATTTT.

Concerning this clonotype itself: A read error may explain this, as a much larger clone is one base away. The chain is built from TRBV3-1 and TRBJ2-2; D unclear. Germline loops: CDR1 LGHDT, CDR2 YNNKEL (reference sequence). The CDR3 runs to 16 residues. The CDR3 sequence is CASTEGMDQNTWELFF. The CDR3, as DNA: TGTGCCAGCACCGAAGGGATGGATCAGAACACCTGGGAGCTGTTTTTT.

The CDR3 loop reads CSVAGQGFYNEQFF. The CDR3 DNA follows: TGCAGCGTGGCGGGACAGGGATTCTACAATGAGCAGTTCTTC. This chain uses TRBV29-1 with TRBJ2-1; 9 bases fit TRBD1. The CDR3 is made up of 14 amino acids. CDR1 and CDR2 (germline): SQVTM, ANQGSEA. With V trimmed by 6 bases and J by 3 bases, 6 bases remained unmatched.